These 7 T cell receptor beta chains came from one sample sequenced in a study of human T cells and chemical hapten exposure. Time point meaning: patch test 3, about 24 weeks after DPC sensitization. Documented treatment: therapeutic diphenylcyclopropenone sensitization with weekly scalp DPC. In TCRdb, the RACE reads were re-called with MiXCR into one record per CDR3 protein. The table shows fewer than 80,000 distinct CDR3 sequences, with approximately 9.9% occurring only once. The starting material was whole blood, obtained in connection with sensitization to the hapten diphenylcyclopropenone (DPC). These receptors originate from a woman aged 25-40 years with alopecia areata. Some clones in this sample may be carry-over from other donors' samples.

This clonotype was seen many times. This chain links TRBV28 with TRBJ1-5; 10 bases agree with TRBD1. CDR1 is MDHEN and CDR2 is SYDVKM in the germline V gene. The V gene end was trimmed by 7 bases and the J gene end by 2 bases; junction bases not matched to a gene: 8. This CDR3 is built from 16 residues. As DNA, the CDR3 is TGTGCCAGCAACTCCCGGGACAGGGGCCGCAATCAGCCCCAGCATTTT. Its protein is CASNSRDRGRNQPQHF.

Turning to this clonotype: A read error may be the cause here, since a much bigger clone is one base away. This chain links TRBV13 with TRBJ2-7; D remains ambiguous. The CDR3 loop spans 13 amino acids. From germline, CDR1 is PRHDT and CDR2 FYEKMQ (reference sequence). The CDR3 DNA is TGTGCCAGCAGCTTACAGGCCACCTACGAGCATTACTTC. Residues: CASSLQATYEHYF.

The rearrangement links TRBV5-1 to TRBJ1-1; tentatively, D is TRBD1 (6 bases). This CDR3 region has 15 residues. Germline CDR1 and CDR2: SGHRS and YFSETQ. The V gene lost 3 bases and the J gene lost 4 bases, with 16 bases spanning the gap. In nucleotides, the CDR3 is TGCGCCAGCAGCTCGTCGACAGGTGGGAGCACTGAAGCTTTCTTT. This sequence encodes CASSSSTGGSTEAFF.

This clonotype has at least ten counts. V is TRBV2 and J is TRBJ1-6, with 10 bases identical to TRBD1. Germline loops: CDR1 SNHLY, CDR2 FYNNEI. V gave up 4 bases and J gave up 7 bases; unmatched junction bases: 4. CDR3 length equals 15 residues. CDR3 nucleotides: TGTGCCAGCAGTGGCCCGGGACAGGGGAATTCACCCCTCCACTTT. Translation gives CASSGPGQGNSPLHF.

On this clonotype itself: A much larger clone is a single base away; this may be a read error. The rearrangement links TRBV6-2 or TRBV6-3 to TRBJ2-7; the D gene could be TRBD1 or TRBD2 (5 bases each). The CDR3 runs 15 residues. Trimming pared 6 bases from V and 5 bases from J, leaving 20 bases between. From germline, CDR1 is MNHEY and CDR2 SVGEGT. The CDR3 bases are TGTGCCAGCAGCCAAGGGGCCGCCGCCGGGGACGAGCAGTACTTC. As protein: CASSQGAAAGDEQYF.

J is TRBJ2-3 and V is TRBV2; no definite D call. Germline V gives CDR1 SNHLY, CDR2 FYNNEI. The V and J ends lost 6 bases and 2 bases respectively, with 6 bases between them. This CDR3 is 12 amino acids long. Written as DNA, the CDR3 is TGTGCCAGCAGGATTAACACAGATACGCAGTATTTT. Translating gives CASRINTDTQYF.

This clonotype has ten or more counts. The chain links TRBV15 to TRBJ1-6, with D perhaps TRBD1 (5 bases). V shed 1 base and J shed 8 bases, with 9 bases lying between them. Germline assignment: CDR1 LNHNV and CDR2 YYDKDF (reference sequence). This CDR3 spans 14 amino acids. CDR3 bases: TGTGCCACCAGCAGAGGGACAAAGGATTCACCCCTCCACTTT. Encoded protein: CATSRGTKDSPLHF.